These 5 T cell receptor beta chains share one sample of origin, sequenced in a study of cytomegalovirus exposure and HLA in healthy donors. PCR involved 60 Vbeta and 13 Jbeta primers. Here immunoSEQ multiplex PCR was the method, and the copy in TCRdb shows in-frame clones only, minus some. Among 110,000 or so clones listed, roughly 8.6% were seen once. Material for sequencing was PBMCs. Source of these receptors: a woman aged 40 to 50 in good health and CMV-seropositive.

The rearrangement joins TRBV6-5 to TRBJ1-1, with a possible D match to TRBD1 (5 bases). Deletions cut 6 bases from V and 1 base from J, with 9 bases between. Per the germline V gene, CDR1 is MNHEY and CDR2 is SVGAGI. The CDR3 has 13 residues. The CDR3 bases are TGTGCCAGCAGAAAAACAGGGAACACTGAAGCTTTCTTT. Protein sequence: CASRKTGNTEAFF.

The CDR3 spells CASSHGLAGGLPPGELFF. The CDR3 coding sequence is TGTGCCAGCAGCCACGGACTAGCGGGGGGACTTCCTCCCGGGGAGCTGTTTTTT. The V call is TRBV7-3, the J call TRBJ2-2, with 14 bases fitting TRBD2. The CDR3 spans 18 residues. With V trimmed by 5 bases and J by 6 bases, 11 bases remained unmatched. Germline V gene data show CDR1 as SGHTA and CDR2 as FQGTGA.

This clone was seen more than once but under ten times. The V gene is TRBV6-6, the J gene TRBJ1-5; D not resolved. The germline V gene has CDR1 MNHNY and CDR2 SVGAGI (reference sequence). This CDR3 has 15 residues. Trimming removed 5 bases at V and 3 bases at J, with 14 bases between. The CDR3 region is CASSLMGGPNQPQHF. For the CDR3, the DNA is TGTGCCAGCAGTCTGATGGGAGGGCCCAATCAGCCCCAGCATTTT.

This clone was counted a few times. The junction does not match germline at one end; this may be a read error. For the CDR3, the DNA is TGCGCCAGCAGCCAAGGGCCTGGGGGCGCTGAGACCCAGTACTTC. Protein sequence: CASSQGPGGAETQYF. The V and J genes are TRBV11-3 and TRBJ2-5; D may be TRBD1 (6 bases). This CDR3 spans 15 amino acids. Germline V gene sequence: CDR1 SGHNT, CDR2 YENEEA. The variable domain in full, completed from reference TRBV11-3 and TRBJ2-5, reads EAGVVQSPRYKIIEKKQPVAFWCNPISGHNTLYWYLQNLGQGPELLIRYENEEAVDDSQLPKDRFSAERLKGVDSTLKIQPAELGDSAVYLCASSQGPGGAETQYFGPGTRLLVL.

The CDR3 region has the DNA TGCGGATACAGGGAGTCCTATAATTCACCCCTCCACTTT. Its protein product is CGYRESYNSPLHF. The chain is built from TRBV29-1 and TRBJ1-6, with D possibly being TRBD1 (6 bases). CDR3 size: 13 residues. The germline V gene encodes CDR1 SQVTM and CDR2 ANQGSEA.